This is a list of T cell receptor beta chains from one sample in a study of regulatory T cells in long-lasting Graves disease. In TCRdb, the multiplex PCR reads were re-called with MiXCR into one record per CDR3 protein. This repertoire shows some 350,000 distinct CDR3 sequences, around 15% found once; its top ten account for over 20%. The same sample was also used in a study of T cells in Graves' hyperthyroidism and ophthalmopathy.

Sequences were derived from peripheral blood mononuclear cells (PBMCs), sampled at new diagnosis, from a patient treated with antithyroid drugs. The receptors were sampled from a woman aged 18-35 years with Graves disease. The CDR3 runs from the conserved cysteine through the conserved F or W. The order of the fields is CDR3 protein, CDR3 DNA, J gene, clone size, D gene, V gene. The D gene is left open where the match is weak. Only part of the rows carry a size: once, few, many, or a class if the clone is expanded.

CDR3aa: CSVARGQGAYEQFF
CDR3nt: TGCAGCGTTGCCCGGGGACAGGGGGCTTATGAGCAGTTCTTC
j_gene: TRBJ2-1
abundance: many
d_gene: TRBD1
v_gene: TRBV29-1

CDR3aa: CASSLTSGSPLHF
CDR3nt: TGTGCCAGCAGCTTAACGTCGGGTTCACCCCTCCACTTT
j_gene: TRBJ1-6
abundance: .
d_gene: .
v_gene: TRBV7-3

CDR3aa: CSALGQGGYEQYF
CDR3nt: TGCAGTGCCTTGGGACAGGGGGGCTACGAGCAGTACTTC
j_gene: TRBJ2-7
abundance: many
d_gene: TRBD1
v_gene: TRBV20-1

CDR3aa: CSVVEGNQPQHF
CDR3nt: TGCAGCGTTGTCGAGGGCAATCAGCCCCAGCATTTT
j_gene: TRBJ1-5
abundance: .
d_gene: .
v_gene: TRBV29-1

CDR3aa: CATRDRGEFGELFF
CDR3nt: TGTGCGACTCGGGACAGGGGTGAATTCGGGGAGCTGTTTTTT
j_gene: TRBJ2-2
abundance: few
d_gene: TRBD1
v_gene: TRBV6-1

CDR3aa: CSVELGGFETQYF
CDR3nt: TGCAGCGTTGAATTGGGGGGGTTCGAGACCCAGTACTTC
j_gene: TRBJ2-5
abundance: many
d_gene: TRBD2
v_gene: TRBV29-1

CDR3aa: CAWSVNGEKLFF
CDR3nt: TGTGCCTGGAGTGTAAACGGAGAAAAACTGTTTTTT
j_gene: TRBJ1-4
abundance: many
d_gene: .
v_gene: TRBV30

CDR3aa: CASSPSPSGITDTQYF
CDR3nt: TGTGCCAGCAGCCCAAGCCCTAGCGGGATCACAGATACGCAGTATTTT
j_gene: TRBJ2-3
abundance: many
d_gene: TRBD2
v_gene: TRBV7-9

CDR3aa: CASSLSLMNTEAFF
CDR3nt: TGTGCCAGCAGCTTGAGCCTAATGAACACTGAAGCTTTCTTT
j_gene: TRBJ1-1
abundance: .
d_gene: .
v_gene: TRBV5-4

CDR3aa: CASSVGTSMNTEAFF
CDR3nt: TGTGCCAGCAGCGTAGGAACGAGCATGAACACTGAAGCTTTCTTT
j_gene: TRBJ1-1
abundance: .
d_gene: .
v_gene: TRBV9

CDR3aa: CASSLLGTNEQFF
CDR3nt: TGTGCCAGCAGCCTCCTCGGTACCAATGAGCAGTTCTTC
j_gene: TRBJ2-1
abundance: few
d_gene: .
v_gene: TRBV11-2

CDR3aa: CASSEGLGYEQYF
CDR3nt: TGCGCCAGCAGTGAAGGGCTAGGCTACGAGCAGTACTTC
j_gene: TRBJ2-7
abundance: many
d_gene: .
v_gene: TRBV10-2

CDR3aa: CASRDSAYEQYF
CDR3nt: TGTGCCAGCAGGGACAGTGCCTACGAGCAGTACTTC
j_gene: TRBJ2-7
abundance: .
d_gene: .
v_gene: TRBV27

CDR3aa: CASSSRQGATEAFF
CDR3nt: TGTGCCAGCAGCTCCAGACAGGGCGCCACTGAAGCTTTCTTT
j_gene: TRBJ1-1
abundance: few
d_gene: TRBD1
v_gene: TRBV7-9

CDR3aa: CASSPWDRTDTQYF
CDR3nt: TGTGCCAGCAGTCCCTGGGACCGCACAGATACGCAGTATTTT
j_gene: TRBJ2-3
abundance: many
d_gene: .
v_gene: TRBV6-1

CDR3aa: CASSQLAGALSYEQYF
CDR3nt: TGTGCCAGCAGTCAACTAGCGGGAGCGCTCTCCTACGAGCAGTACTTC
j_gene: TRBJ2-7
abundance: .
d_gene: TRBD2
v_gene: TRBV7-2

CDR3aa: CSARGLAGIYEQYF
CDR3nt: TGCAGTGCTAGAGGACTAGCGGGAATCTACGAGCAGTACTTC
j_gene: TRBJ2-7
abundance: many
d_gene: TRBD2
v_gene: TRBV20-1

CDR3aa: CASSKRQGALSYEQYF
CDR3nt: TGCGCCAGCAGCAAGAGACAGGGGGCGCTTAGCTACGAGCAGTACTTC
j_gene: TRBJ2-7
abundance: many
d_gene: TRBD1
v_gene: TRBV5-1

CDR3aa: CATSRGWGDQPQHF
CDR3nt: TGTGCCACCAGCAGAGGCTGGGGGGATCAGCCCCAGCATTTT
j_gene: TRBJ1-5
abundance: .
d_gene: .
v_gene: TRBV15

CDR3aa: CASSLGVGDRTSGANVLTF
CDR3nt: TGTGCCAGCAGCTTAGGCGTAGGGGACAGAACCTCTGGGGCCAACGTCCTGACTTTC
j_gene: TRBJ2-6
abundance: few
d_gene: TRBD1
v_gene: TRBV7-9

CDR3aa: CASRGWAYGYTF
CDR3nt: TGTGCCAGCAGGGGATGGGCCTATGGCTACACCTTC
j_gene: TRBJ1-2
abundance: few
d_gene: .
v_gene: TRBV6-1

CDR3aa: CASSFTNQKTQYF
CDR3nt: TGTGCCAGCAGCTTTACTAACCAGAAGACCCAGTACTTC
j_gene: TRBJ2-5
abundance: .
d_gene: .
v_gene: TRBV5-6

CDR3aa: CATNQLDTQYF
CDR3nt: TGTGCCACCAACCAGCTAGATACGCAGTATTTT
j_gene: TRBJ2-3
abundance: .
d_gene: .
v_gene: TRBV10-3

CDR3aa: CASSSPLRVVGTEAFF
CDR3nt: TGTGCCAGTAGTTCCCCCCTACGGGTTGTGGGCACTGAAGCTTTCTTT
j_gene: TRBJ1-1
abundance: few
d_gene: .
v_gene: TRBV19

CDR3aa: CASSLAPGTGTYEQYF
CDR3nt: TGCGCCAGCAGCTTGGCCCCCGGGACTGGAACCTACGAGCAGTACTTC
j_gene: TRBJ2-7
abundance: .
d_gene: .
v_gene: TRBV5-1

CDR3aa: CASRTGRAYEQYF
CDR3nt: TGTGCCAGCCGGACCGGGCGAGCCTACGAGCAGTACTTC
j_gene: TRBJ2-7
abundance: many
d_gene: .
v_gene: TRBV28

CDR3aa: CASSQDSGTGQFYGYTF
CDR3nt: TGCGCCAGCAGCCAAGATTCGGGGACAGGACAATTCTATGGCTACACCTTC
j_gene: TRBJ1-2
abundance: .
d_gene: TRBD1
v_gene: TRBV4-1

CDR3aa: CGGQGGYYGYTF
CDR3nt: TGCGGAGGACAGGGGGGATACTATGGCTACACCTTC
j_gene: TRBJ1-2
abundance: .
d_gene: TRBD1
v_gene: TRBV29-1

CDR3aa: CASSMRRGNTEAFF
CDR3nt: TGTGCCAGTAGTATGCGCCGGGGAAACACTGAAGCTTTCTTT
j_gene: TRBJ1-1
abundance: .
d_gene: .
v_gene: TRBV19

CDR3aa: CANSQGPFNSPLHF
CDR3nt: TGTGCCAACAGTCAGGGCCCCTTTAATTCACCCCTCCACTTT
j_gene: TRBJ1-6
abundance: .
d_gene: .
v_gene: TRBV6-1

CDR3aa: CASSGTGTGNTIYF
CDR3nt: TGTGCCAGCAGCGGAACAGGAACAGGAAACACCATATATTTT
j_gene: TRBJ1-3
abundance: many
d_gene: .
v_gene: TRBV9

CDR3aa: CASSDNSGRARGYNEQFF
CDR3nt: TGCGCCAGCAGTGACAATAGCGGGAGGGCCAGGGGGTACAATGAGCAGTTCTTC
j_gene: TRBJ2-1
abundance: .
d_gene: TRBD2
v_gene: TRBV10-2

CDR3aa: CASSRRTTNEKLFF
CDR3nt: TGTGCCAGCTCCAGGAGGACAACTAATGAAAAACTGTTTTTT
j_gene: TRBJ1-4
abundance: many
d_gene: .
v_gene: TRBV18

CDR3aa: CASSLGDVRGAAFF
CDR3nt: TGTGCCAGCAGCTTAGGGGATGTAAGGGGGGCCGCTTTCTTT
j_gene: TRBJ1-1
abundance: many
d_gene: .
v_gene: TRBV7-9

CDR3aa: CASSTRYDRNHYEQYF
CDR3nt: TGCGCCAGCAGCACAAGATACGACAGAAACCACTACGAGCAGTACTTC
j_gene: TRBJ2-7
abundance: many
d_gene: .
v_gene: TRBV5-1

CDR3aa: CSVTKGGSETQYF
CDR3nt: TGCAGCGTTACCAAGGGAGGCTCAGAGACCCAGTACTTC
j_gene: TRBJ2-5
abundance: many
d_gene: .
v_gene: TRBV29-1

CDR3aa: CASSLGGADEQFF
CDR3nt: TGCGCCAGCAGCCTCGGGGGGGCGGATGAGCAGTTCTTC
j_gene: TRBJ2-1
abundance: many
d_gene: TRBD2
v_gene: TRBV4-1

CDR3aa: CASSGGRGQETQYF
CDR3nt: TGTGCCAGCAGCGGGGGGAGGGGGCAAGAGACCCAGTACTTC
j_gene: TRBJ2-5
abundance: many
d_gene: .
v_gene: TRBV2

CDR3aa: CASSQDVTDTQYF
CDR3nt: TGCGCCAGCAGCCAAGATGTGACAGATACGCAGTATTTT
j_gene: TRBJ2-3
abundance: many
d_gene: .
v_gene: TRBV4-1

CDR3aa: CASSLGGRNNEQYF
CDR3nt: TGTGCCAGCAGCTTAGGAGGTAGAAACAACGAGCAGTACTTC
j_gene: TRBJ2-7
abundance: .
d_gene: .
v_gene: TRBV11-2

CDR3aa: CASSQGQASPLHF
CDR3nt: TGTGCCAGCAGCCAGGGACAGGCGTCACCCCTCCACTTT
j_gene: TRBJ1-6
abundance: many
d_gene: TRBD1
v_gene: TRBV3-1

CDR3aa: CASSLGRGSTDTQYF
CDR3nt: TGTGCCAGCAGCTTAGGTCGGGGGTCCACAGATACGCAGTATTTT
j_gene: TRBJ2-3
abundance: many
d_gene: .
v_gene: TRBV7-9

CDR3aa: CASSLTGGPLYEQYF
CDR3nt: TGTGCCAGCAGTTTAACGGGGGGACCACTCTACGAGCAGTACTTC
j_gene: TRBJ2-7
abundance: many
d_gene: TRBD2
v_gene: TRBV12-3/TRBV12-4

CDR3aa: CASSSRDRGRNQPQHF
CDR3nt: TGCGCCAGCAGCTCCCGGGACAGGGGACGCAATCAGCCCCAGCATTTT
j_gene: TRBJ1-5
abundance: .
d_gene: TRBD1
v_gene: TRBV10-1

CDR3aa: CASSESGQTYEQYF
CDR3nt: TGTGCCAGCAGCGAGAGCGGACAGACCTACGAGCAGTACTTC
j_gene: TRBJ2-7
abundance: many
d_gene: .
v_gene: TRBV12-3/TRBV12-4

CDR3aa: CSVPSEKGLDEKLFF
CDR3nt: TGCAGCGTTCCCTCGGAGAAGGGATTGGACGAAAAACTGTTTTTT
j_gene: TRBJ1-4
abundance: few
d_gene: .
v_gene: TRBV29-1

CDR3aa: CASTQTGGGVPYEQYF
CDR3nt: TGTGCCAGCACCCAAACCGGAGGAGGGGTGCCCTACGAGCAGTACTTC
j_gene: TRBJ2-7
abundance: many
d_gene: .
v_gene: TRBV28

CDR3aa: CASSEEIVMTGTDTQYF
CDR3nt: TGTGCCAGCAGTGAAGAGATCGTGATGACCGGAACCGATACGCAGTATTTT
j_gene: TRBJ2-3
abundance: many
d_gene: .
v_gene: TRBV6-1

CDR3aa: CASSYLAGDNNEQFF
CDR3nt: TGTGCCAGCAGCTACCTAGCGGGAGACAACAATGAGCAGTTCTTC
j_gene: TRBJ2-1
abundance: many
d_gene: TRBD2
v_gene: TRBV3-1

CDR3aa: CASSQEGKNSRSGANVLTF
CDR3nt: TGTGCCAGCAGCCAAGAGGGGAAAAACAGCCGCTCTGGGGCCAACGTCCTGACTTTC
j_gene: TRBJ2-6
abundance: many
d_gene: .
v_gene: TRBV14

CDR3aa: CASSVAGIGGETQYF
CDR3nt: TGTGCCAGCAGCGTAGCAGGAATAGGAGGGGAGACCCAGTACTTC
j_gene: TRBJ2-5
abundance: .
d_gene: .
v_gene: TRBV9

CDR3aa: CATSDQGDYGYTF
CDR3nt: TGTGCCACCAGTGATCAGGGAGACTATGGCTACACCTTC
j_gene: TRBJ1-2
abundance: .
d_gene: .
v_gene: TRBV24-1